Listed here is a single TCR beta chain. Produced via immunoSEQ multiplex PCR; TCRdb's table is partial and in-frame only. The sample carries 300,000 to 350,000 clones, approximately 86% recorded once. This sample stems from a study of blood T cell repertoires in COVID-19. CDR3 size: 13 residues. CDR1 and CDR2 from the germline V gene are SGHDT and YYEEEE. Trimming pared 2 bases from V and 4 bases from J, leaving 10 bases between. The sequence came from a man aged 30 to 45 with COVID-19, enrolled during active disease. This chain connects TRBV5-6 to TRBJ2-7, with a possible D match to TRBD1 (5 bases). Sequencing used peripheral blood. The CDR3 nucleotides read TGTGCCAGCAGCTTCGACAGCCGGTACGAGCAGTACTTC. It translates to CASSFDSRYEQYF.